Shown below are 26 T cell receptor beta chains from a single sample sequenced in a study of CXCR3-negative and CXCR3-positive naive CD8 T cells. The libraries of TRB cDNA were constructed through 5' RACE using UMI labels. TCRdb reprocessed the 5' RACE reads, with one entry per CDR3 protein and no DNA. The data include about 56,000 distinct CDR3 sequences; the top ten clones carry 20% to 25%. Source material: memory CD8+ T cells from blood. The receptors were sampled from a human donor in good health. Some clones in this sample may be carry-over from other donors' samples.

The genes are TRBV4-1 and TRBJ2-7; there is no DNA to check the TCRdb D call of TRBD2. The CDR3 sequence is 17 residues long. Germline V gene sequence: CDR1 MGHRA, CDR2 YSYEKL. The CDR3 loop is CASSQRPTSGRAIEQYF.

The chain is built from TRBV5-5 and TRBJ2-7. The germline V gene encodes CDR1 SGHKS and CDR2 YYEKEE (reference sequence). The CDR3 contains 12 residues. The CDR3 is CASSLNLNEQYF.

The CDR3 here is CASSLEEGRETQYF. V gene TRBV7-9 combines with J gene TRBJ2-5; TCRdb picks TRBD2, but there is no DNA to check that call. This CDR3 is built from 14 residues. Germline-derived CDR1 and CDR2 are SEHNR and FQNEAQ (reference sequence). The variable domain in full, with the rest retrieved from reference TRBV7-9 and TRBJ2-5, is DTGVSQNPRHKITKRGQNVTFRCDPISEHNRLYWYRQTLGQGPEFLTYFQNEAQLEKSRLLSDRFSAERPKGSFSTLEIQRTEQGDSAMYLCASSLEEGRETQYFGPGTRLLVL.

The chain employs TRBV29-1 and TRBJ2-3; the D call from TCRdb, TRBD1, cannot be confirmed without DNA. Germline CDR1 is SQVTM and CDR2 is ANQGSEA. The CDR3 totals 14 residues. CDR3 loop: CSGKRGLLRDTQYF.

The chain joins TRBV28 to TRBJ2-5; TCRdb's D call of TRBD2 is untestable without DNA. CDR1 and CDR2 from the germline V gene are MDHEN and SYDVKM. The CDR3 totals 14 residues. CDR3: CASSPPGYQETQYF.

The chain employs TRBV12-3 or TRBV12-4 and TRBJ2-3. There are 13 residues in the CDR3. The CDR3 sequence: CASSFAGFGTQYF.

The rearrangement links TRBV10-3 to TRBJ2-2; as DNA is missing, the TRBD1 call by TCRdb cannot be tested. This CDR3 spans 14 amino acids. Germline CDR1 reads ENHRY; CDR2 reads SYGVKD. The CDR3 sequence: CAIIRDSNTGELFF.

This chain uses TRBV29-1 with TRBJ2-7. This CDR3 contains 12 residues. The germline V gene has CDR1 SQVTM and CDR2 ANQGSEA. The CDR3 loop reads CSVEATSYEQYF.

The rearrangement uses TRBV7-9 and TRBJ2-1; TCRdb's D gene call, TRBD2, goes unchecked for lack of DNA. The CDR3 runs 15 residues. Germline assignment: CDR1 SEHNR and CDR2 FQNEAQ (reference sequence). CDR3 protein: CASSPTSARYNEQFF.

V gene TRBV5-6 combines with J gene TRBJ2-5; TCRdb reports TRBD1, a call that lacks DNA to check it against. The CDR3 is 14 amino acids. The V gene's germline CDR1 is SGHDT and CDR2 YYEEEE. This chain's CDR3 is CASSPVTGQETQYF. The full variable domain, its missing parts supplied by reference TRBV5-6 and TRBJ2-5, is DAGVTQSPTHLIKTRGQQVTLRCSPKSGHDTVSWYQQALGQGPQFIFQYYEEEERQRGNFPDRFSGHQFPNYSSELNVNALLLGDSALYLCASSPVTGQETQYFGPGTRLLVL.

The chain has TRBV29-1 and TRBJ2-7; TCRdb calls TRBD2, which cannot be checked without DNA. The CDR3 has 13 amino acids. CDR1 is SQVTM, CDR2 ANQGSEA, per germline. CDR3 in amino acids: CSVLLPDRREQYF.

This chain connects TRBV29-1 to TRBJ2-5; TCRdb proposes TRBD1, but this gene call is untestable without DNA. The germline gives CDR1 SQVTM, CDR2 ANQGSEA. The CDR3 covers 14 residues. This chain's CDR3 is CSVEPTGHEETQYF. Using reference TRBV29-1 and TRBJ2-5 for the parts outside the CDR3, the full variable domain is SAVISQKPSRDICQRGTSLTIQCQVDSQVTMMFWYRQQPGQSLTLIATANQGSEATYESGFVIDKFPISRPNLTFSTLTVSNMSPEDSSIYLCSVEPTGHEETQYFGPGTRLLVL.

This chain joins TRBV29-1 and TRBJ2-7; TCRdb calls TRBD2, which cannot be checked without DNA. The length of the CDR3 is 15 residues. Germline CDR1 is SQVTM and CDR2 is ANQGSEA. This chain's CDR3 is CSVDGREGKAYEQYF.

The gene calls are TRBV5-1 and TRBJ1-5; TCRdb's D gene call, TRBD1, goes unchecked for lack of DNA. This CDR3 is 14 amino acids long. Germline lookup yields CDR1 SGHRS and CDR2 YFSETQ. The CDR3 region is CASSPGTGLEPQHF.

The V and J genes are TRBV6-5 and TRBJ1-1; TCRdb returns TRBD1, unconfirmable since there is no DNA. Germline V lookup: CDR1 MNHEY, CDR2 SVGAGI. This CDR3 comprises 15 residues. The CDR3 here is CASSYSTGGRTEAFF.

The CDR3 sequence: CSGLRYNEQFF. This sequence joins TRBV29-1 and TRBJ2-1. The CDR3 has 11 amino acids. Germline values: CDR1 SQVTM, CDR2 ANQGSEA.

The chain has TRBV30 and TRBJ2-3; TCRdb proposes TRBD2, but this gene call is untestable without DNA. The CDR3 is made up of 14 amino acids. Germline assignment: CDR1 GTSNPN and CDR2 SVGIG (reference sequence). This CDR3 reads CACSKAGLTDTQYF.

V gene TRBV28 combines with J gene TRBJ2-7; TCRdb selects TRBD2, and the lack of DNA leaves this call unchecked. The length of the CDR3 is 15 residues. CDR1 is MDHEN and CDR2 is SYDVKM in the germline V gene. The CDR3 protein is CASSPPSGYGDEQYF.

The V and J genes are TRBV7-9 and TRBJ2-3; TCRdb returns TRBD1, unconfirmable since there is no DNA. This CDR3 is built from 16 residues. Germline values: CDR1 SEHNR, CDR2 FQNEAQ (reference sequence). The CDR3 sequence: CASSPPLGPNTDTQYF.

The CDR3 reads CASSQGGTANTGELFF. V is TRBV3-1 and J is TRBJ2-2; TCRdb gives TRBD1 as the D gene, but with no DNA this cannot be confirmed. The CDR3 has 16 residues. Germline V CDR1 and CDR2: LGHDT, YNNKEL (reference sequence).

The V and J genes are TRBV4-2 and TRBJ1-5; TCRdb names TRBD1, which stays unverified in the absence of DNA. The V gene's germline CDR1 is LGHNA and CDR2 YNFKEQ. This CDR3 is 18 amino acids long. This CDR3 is CASSPEPGGSLGDQPQHF.

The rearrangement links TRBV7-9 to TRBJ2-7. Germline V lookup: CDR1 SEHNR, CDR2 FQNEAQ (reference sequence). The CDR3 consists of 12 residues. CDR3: CASSQISYEQYF.

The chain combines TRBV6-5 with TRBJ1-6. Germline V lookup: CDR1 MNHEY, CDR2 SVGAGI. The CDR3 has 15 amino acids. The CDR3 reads CASSKYNSYNSPLHF.

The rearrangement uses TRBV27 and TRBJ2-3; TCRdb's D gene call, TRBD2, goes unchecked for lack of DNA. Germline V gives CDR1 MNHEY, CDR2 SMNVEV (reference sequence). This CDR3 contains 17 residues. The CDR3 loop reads CASSYLPTGLATDTQYF.

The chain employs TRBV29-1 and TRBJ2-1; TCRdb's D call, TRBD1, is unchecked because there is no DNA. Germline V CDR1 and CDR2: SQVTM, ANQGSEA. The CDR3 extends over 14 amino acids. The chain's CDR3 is CSVPGGVPYNEQFF.

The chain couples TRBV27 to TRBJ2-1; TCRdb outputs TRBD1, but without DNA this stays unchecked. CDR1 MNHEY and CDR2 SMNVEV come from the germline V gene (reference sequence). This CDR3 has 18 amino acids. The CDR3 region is CASRQTPWGRGLYNEQFF.